The T cell receptor beta chain described here comes from a study of blood T cell repertoires in COVID-19 (TCRdb year 2020). About the investigation overall: ImmuneRACE Cohort 3 recovered participants were defined by two consecutive negative NP/OP PCR tests, healthcare professional clearance, or symptom resolution. Deeply sampled blood TCRbeta repertoires from subjects exposed to, actively infected with, or recovered from COVID-19 were included in the dataset. HLA class I and class II types, where available, came from metadata supplied by the sample provider rather than from assay-based typing. Samples from collaborators originated in the United States, Italy and Spain and spanned both the acute and convalescent phases of COVID-19. The repertoires were released in a freely available public database meant as a resource for research on the immune response to SARS-CoV-2. The material from the prospective study consisted of cDNA or gDNA derived from T cells, B-cell-depleted T cells, or PBMCs. A de-identified subject ID, COVID-19 status, age in years and sex were almost always included in the sample metadata. The samples were drawn from two sources: the first 160 participants of the ongoing ImmuneRACE study, and over 1,000 subjects contributed by 6 global collaborators.

To note about this clone: Its antigen target is currently unknown. Base qualities are missing; no much larger clone stands one base away.

Sequences LGHDT (CDR1) and YNNKEL (CDR2) are obtained from the germline V gene (reference sequence). From cysteine to phenylalanine, the CDR3 is 13 amino acids long. Only the CDR3 portion is preserved as DNA: 39 bases, with reading frame beginning at the first base. The trim is 8 bases for V and 4 bases for J, with a gap of 13 bases between the germline ends. Participants in the prospective study were enrolled through a virtual design, were aged roughly 18 to 100 years, and lived in approximately 25 United States geographic areas. In the prospective study, participants were assigned to cohorts based on the clinical history participants reported in a screening survey and a study questionnaire. Each participant in the prospective study had whole blood, serum and a nasopharyngeal or oropharyngeal swab collected by mobile phlebotomists. Over a 2-month period, participants in the prospective study had the option of providing additional blood draws and questionnaires. Prospective study blood samples were shipped either frozen or at room temperature before DNA extraction.

The investigation overall reported the following: Clinical and demographic metadata were provided uncurated, with the amount varying by source and participant.

TCRbeta CDR3 regions were amplified from genomic DNA using the immunoSEQ Assay, a bias-controlled multiplex PCR. In the authors' own workflow: The number of nucleated cells in each sample was estimated by amplification of reference gene primers within the assay. Sequence reads were collapsed and filtered to measure the absolute abundance of every unique TCRbeta CDR3 rearrangement. For each sample, productive Simpson clonality was calculated as the square root of Simpson's diversity index over productive rearrangements. The immuneACCESS repertoire file appears here via TCRdb, limited to in-frame rearrangements. These files lack a portion of the clones; in checked studies, under half of the deficit traces to unresolved V genes, and the cause of the others is not known. D and trimming come from the DNA, and the V and J calls and clone size come from that table. This sample lists over 110,000 clones; approximately 80% were detected once. The ten largest account for about 4% of the sample.

What was sequenced was PBMCs or T cells enriched from blood (not recorded which). In this chain, TRBV3-1 (or the pseudogene TRBV3-2) is recombined with TRBJ2-3; 6 matching bases give a weak D call of TRBD2. The TCR originated in a man aged 45-65 years in a cohort exposed to, infected with or recovered from COVID-19 (not recorded which). The CDR3 is CASRQGGADTQYF. The DNA sequence reads TGTGCCAGCCGGCAAGGCGGGGCAGATACGCAGTATTTT.